Listed here is a single T cell receptor (beta chain). What antigen it recognizes has not been identified. Base qualities are not provided; no much larger clone lies one nucleotide away. The germline V gene (reference sequence) gives CDR1 as LNHDA and CDR2 as SQIVND. Including cysteine and phenylalanine, the CDR3 has 14 amino acids. Solely the CDR3 DNA is kept, with 42 bases framed from the first base. V and J are trimmed by 8 bases and 5 bases, and the gene matches miss 5 bases of the junction. This sample is part of a study of T cell responses to AZD1222 COVID-19 vaccine (dated by TCRdb to the early 2020s). At the level of the whole study: TCR sequencing covered fewer than 250 trial participants: nearly 210 given two doses of AZD1222 and around 25 given two doses of MenACWY control vaccine. Enrollment into the trials was organized by age into subgroups of 18-55, 56-69 and 70-plus years, and those subgroups contained 148, 28 and 57 TCR-sequenced participants, respectively. Summary of the overall study and its limitations: The 56-69-year group was small, and its depth increase did not reach significance, likely because of low power. Participants were mostly white British, with more females than males. The authors suggested clonal diversity may have been underestimated. Only six AZD1222 recipients were SARS-CoV-2 seropositive at baseline, limiting conclusions about previously exposed vaccinees. No day 14 peak-response samples were available, so repertoires were characterized only after the peak T cell response. A significant rise in spike-specific TCR breadth and depth was observed after two AZD1222 doses relative to day 0 and relative to MenACWY recipients. The vaccine-associated CD4 TCRs covered the entire spike protein, and the dominant responses fell in regions 160-218 and 743-854. Nearly half of unique spike-specific TCRs reportedly recognized epitopes outside regions mutated in the B.1.351 and B.1.1.7 variants.

The CDR3 regions of human TCRbeta chains were subjected to immunosequencing. Per the authors' processing: TCRs in the repertoires were compared against a reference library of SARS-CoV-2-specific TCRs that had been generated with the MIRA antigen-specificity platform. Breadth meant the fraction of unique TCRs that were SARS-CoV-2-associated, whereas depth meant the fraction of total T cells that were SARS-CoV-2-associated. Using the MIRA data, each spike-specific TCR was assigned both to the spike region to which the TCR was reactive and to a CD4 or CD8 class. Log10-transformed breadth and depth values were compared by one-way ANOVA with Sidak's multiple comparisons tests. As stored in TCRdb, this immuneACCESS dataset retains in-frame rearrangements with V and J assigned. A fraction of the clones does not appear; measured against another copy, unresolved V genes explain less than half of the discrepancy, and the remainder lacks a known reason. The V and J calls and clone size are taken from that table; D and trimming were inferred from the DNA. In all, the sample holds around 110,000 clones, and around 91% of those were seen once. About 1.4% of the sample rests with the top ten.

According to the study, the label for this sample's time point signals: about 28 days (+/-7) after the second vaccine dose. Because spike-specific TCR depth and breadth did not differ between the two schedules, AZD1222 recipients who got a second dose at roughly 4 weeks were pooled with those who got a second dose at roughly 12 weeks. Vaccinee samples were obtained from the UK trials COV001 and COV002, which included a single-blind randomized controlled phase 2/3 trial of AZD1222 (ChAdOx1 nCoV-19) in healthy adults. For TCRbeta chain sequencing, PBMC samples were collected from trial participants at day 0 and at day 28 after the second dose.

The source of this sequence is an adult who received the AZD1222 COVID-19 vaccine. Sample: peripheral blood, taken 28 days after the second AZD1222 dose. The sequence is built from TRBV19 and TRBJ2-7, with 14 central nucleotides matching TRBD2. The CDR3 has the sequence CASSRLAGGHEQYF. The DNA is TGTGCCAGTTCCCGACTAGCGGGAGGGCACGAGCAGTACTTC.